The 10 T cell receptor beta chains below all came from one sample that was sequenced in a study of shared clonotypes between healthy human individuals. TCRdb's copy holds only in-frame clones and misses some; the assay was immunoSEQ multiplex PCR. The profile covers roughly 2 million clones, with around 95% appearing a single time and around 0.13% taken by the ten largest. The sequenced sample was naive CD4+ T cells sorted from blood. Subset of the sample: CD45RA+ positively selected. The receptors shown here come from a man between 18 and 35 years old in good health.

The genes are TRBV6-5 and TRBJ1-2, with D perhaps matching TRBD1 (5 bases). From germline, CDR1 is MNHEY and CDR2 SVGAGI. V lost 5 bases and J lost 0, with 10 bases in between. CDR3 length equals 14 residues. The CDR3 here is CASSRDRPNYGYTF. CDR3 nucleotide sequence: TGTGCCAGCAGTCGGGACCGCCCTAACTATGGCTACACCTTC.

This clone showed up just once. Other DNA sequences from this sample encode an identical CDR3 as well. The chain employs TRBV5-1 and TRBJ1-6; 9 bases align to TRBD1. The germline V gene encodes CDR1 SGHRS and CDR2 YFSETQ. The CDR3 is 15 amino acids. V lost 4 bases, J lost 7 bases, and 6 bases stayed unmatched. Written as DNA, the CDR3 is TGCGCCAGCAGCCCCGGACAGGGGTACAATTCACCCCTCCACTTT. Translating it yields CASSPGQGYNSPLHF. The full variable domain, in which reference TRBV5-1 and TRBJ1-6 provide the parts outside the CDR3, is KAGVTQTPRYLIKTRGQQVTLSCSPISGHRSVSWYQQTPGQGLQFLFEYFSETQRNKGNFPGRFSGRQFSNSRSEMNVSTLELGDSALYLCASSPGQGYNSPLHFGNGTRLTVT.

V and J are TRBV9 and TRBJ1-3; 10 bases are shared with TRBD1. V shed 4 bases, J shed 4 bases, and the junction held 8 bases outside the gene matches. The CDR3 is 16 residues long. Per the germline V gene, CDR1 is SGDLS and CDR2 is YYNGEE. DNA of the CDR3: TGTGCCAGCAGCCCCCCGACAGGGGGCGTAGGAAACACCATATATTTT. This encodes CASSPPTGGVGNTIYF.

This clone is a singleton in its sample. The chain carries TRBV4-3 and TRBJ2-2; perhaps TRBD2 as D (5 bases). The CDR3 is 15 residues long. Trimming cost V 0 bases and J 4 bases, with 9 bases left between them. Germline assignment: CDR1 LGHNA and CDR2 YSLEER. CDR3 residues: CASSQDEGSTGELFF. In DNA, the CDR3 is TGCGCCAGCAGCCAAGACGAGGGTAGCACCGGGGAGCTGTTTTTT.

V gene TRBV19 combines with J gene TRBJ1-1; unclear D gene. Trimming took off 4 bases at V and 5 bases at J, with 14 bases between the two ends. The CDR3 length is 14 residues. Germline CDR1 is LNHDA and CDR2 is SQIVND (reference sequence). CDR3 bases: TGTGCCAGTAGTACCGGGTCCTGGCGGACTGAAGCTTTCTTT. This gives the protein CASSTGSWRTEAFF.

With regard to this clone: In the same sample, other DNA sequences code for this CDR3. The chain joins TRBV2 to TRBJ2-2; 10 bases are a match to TRBD1. This CDR3 contains 15 residues. Germline assignment: CDR1 SNHLY and CDR2 FYNNEI. The V segment lost 6 bases and the J segment 4 bases; nucleotides outside the gene matches: 5. CDR3 amino acids: CASRRDRGTTGELFF. The CDR3 DNA reads TGTGCCAGCAGACGGGACAGGGGAACCACCGGGGAGCTGTTTTTT. The whole variable domain, remainder taken from reference TRBV2 and TRBJ2-2, is EPEVTQTPSHQVTQMGQEVILRCVPISNHLYFYWYRQILGQKVEFLVSFYNNEISEKSEIFDDQFSVERPDGSNFTLKIRSTKLEDSAMYFCASRRDRGTTGELFFGEGSRLTVL.

In nucleotides, the CDR3 is TGTGCCAGCAGTTTATATCCGAACTATGGCTACACCTTC. Translated: CASSLYPNYGYTF. The rearrangement links TRBV28 to TRBJ1-2; D not resolved. The V end was cut by 1 base, the J end by 2 bases, with 5 bases between. CDR3 length: 13 amino acids. Germline assignment: CDR1 MDHEN and CDR2 SYDVKM.

Concerning this clone itself: The same CDR3 also results from other DNA sequences found in this sample. The V gene is TRBV6-5, the J gene TRBJ1-4; D possibly corresponds to TRBD1 (5 bases). The CDR3 length is 13 residues. V dropped 4 bases and J dropped 10 bases, with 13 bases sitting between them. The germline gives CDR1 MNHEY, CDR2 SVGAGI. This chain's CDR3 is CASSSPTGGKLFF. For the CDR3, the DNA is TGTGCCAGCAGTTCCCCGACGGGGGGAAAACTGTTTTTT.

The chain is built from TRBV9 and TRBJ1-4; D is ambiguous. Germline V gene lookup returns CDR1 SGDLS and CDR2 YYNGEE. The V gene lost 4 bases and the J gene lost 8 bases, with 18 bases spanning the gap. The CDR3 is made up of 15 amino acids. CDR3 nucleotides: TGTGCCAGCAGCCTCGGTGGGTTGCTAGGCGAAAAACTGTTTTTT. Amino acid sequence: CASSLGGLLGEKLFF.

The chain joins TRBV7-9 to TRBJ1-4; D remains unclear. There are 15 residues in the CDR3. The V end lost 2 bases, the J end lost 6 bases, and 13 bases lay between the germline ends. The germline V gene has CDR1 SEHNR and CDR2 FQNEAQ (reference sequence). This CDR3 is CASSLTPFFDEKLFF. The CDR3 bases are TGTGCCAGCAGCTTAACCCCGTTCTTTGATGAAAAACTGTTTTTT.